This T cell receptor beta chain was recovered during a study of graft-versus-host responses after intestinal transplantation. Background on the study: Transplant types were multivisceral, liver-intestinal, or isolated intestinal. Each patient got anti-thymocyte globulin induction, then tacrolimus and steroids for three to four years. Study results and limitations: Some GvH clones appeared in ileal mucosa or blood before recipient bone marrow. Within the allografts of patients who had graft-donor T cell macrochimerism, graft-versus-host to host-versus-graft clonal ratios were high.

Repertoires were generated with immunoSEQ multiplex PCR, while TCRdb's copy carries only in-frame clones and drops some. The table includes over 40,000 clones, roughly 95% detected once. The CDR3 has 17 amino acids. With V trimmed by 1 base and J by 3 bases, 9 bases remained unmatched. Germline V gene lookup returns CDR1 SGHKS and CDR2 YYEKEE (reference sequence). Details on this clone: Its antigen is currently unknown.

This sample comprised unstimulated CD8+ T cells sorted from spleen or lymph node cells, obtained before transplant. This clonotype originated in a human donor who was the organ donor for an intestinal transplant. The chain has TRBV5-5 and TRBJ2-2; TRBD1 matches at 7 bases. CDR3 nucleotide sequence: TGTGCCAGCAGCTTGAACGTCGACAGGGTTTACACCGGGGAGCTGTTTTTT. Amino acid sequence: CASSLNVDRVYTGELFF.